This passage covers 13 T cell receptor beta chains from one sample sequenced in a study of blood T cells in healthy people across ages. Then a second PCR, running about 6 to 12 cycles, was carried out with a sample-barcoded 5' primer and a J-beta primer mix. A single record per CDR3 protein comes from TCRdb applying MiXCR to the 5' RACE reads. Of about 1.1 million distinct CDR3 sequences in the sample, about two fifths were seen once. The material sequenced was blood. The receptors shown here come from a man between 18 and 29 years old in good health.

DNA for the CDR3: TGTGCCAGCAGCCAAGACGCTAGCGGGAGGGCCTACAATGAGCAGTTCTTC. It is translated as CASSQDASGRAYNEQFF. This rearrangement joins TRBV3-1 to TRBJ2-1; 12 nucleotides align to TRBD2. CDR3 length equals 17 residues. After removal of 0 bases from V and 2 bases from J, the junction contained 2 bases not matched to a gene. Germline loops: CDR1 LGHDT, CDR2 YNNKEL (reference sequence).

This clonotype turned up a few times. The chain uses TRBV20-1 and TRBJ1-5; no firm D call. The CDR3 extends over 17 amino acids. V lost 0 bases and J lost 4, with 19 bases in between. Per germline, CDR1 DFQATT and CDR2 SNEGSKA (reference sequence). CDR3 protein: CSARDLLAGVRNQPQHF. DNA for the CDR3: TGCAGTGCTAGAGATCTTCTCGCCGGGGTACGGAATCAGCCCCAGCATTTT.

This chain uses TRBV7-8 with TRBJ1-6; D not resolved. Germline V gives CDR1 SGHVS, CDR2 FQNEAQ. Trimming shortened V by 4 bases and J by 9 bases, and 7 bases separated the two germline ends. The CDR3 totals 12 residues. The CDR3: CASSSDFSPLHF. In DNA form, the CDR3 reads TGTGCCAGCAGCTCCGACTTTTCACCCCTCCACTTT.

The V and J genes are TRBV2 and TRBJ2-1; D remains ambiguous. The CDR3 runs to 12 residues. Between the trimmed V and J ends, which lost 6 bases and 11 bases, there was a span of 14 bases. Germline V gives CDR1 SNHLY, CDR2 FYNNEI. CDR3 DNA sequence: TGTGCCAGCAGGCAAGGCGCCCCAAAGCAGTTCTTC. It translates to CASRQGAPKQFF.

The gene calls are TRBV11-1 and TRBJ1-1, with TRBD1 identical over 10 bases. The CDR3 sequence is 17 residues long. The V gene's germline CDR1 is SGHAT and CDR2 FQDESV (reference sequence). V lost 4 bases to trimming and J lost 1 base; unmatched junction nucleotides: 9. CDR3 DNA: TGTGCCAGCAGCTCGTCCGGGACAGGGGTTTGGAACACTGAAGCTTTCTTT. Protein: CASSSSGTGVWNTEAFF.

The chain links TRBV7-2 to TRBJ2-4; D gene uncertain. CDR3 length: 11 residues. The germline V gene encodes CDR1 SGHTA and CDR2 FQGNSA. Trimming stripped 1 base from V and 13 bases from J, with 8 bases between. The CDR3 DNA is TGTGCCAGCAGCTTAGGCAGAGTCCAGTACTTC. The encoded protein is CASSLGRVQYF.

CDR3 sequence: CASSEYRGYGDEQYF. The DNA for the CDR3 is TGTGCCAGCAGTGAATATCGGGGGTACGGAGACGAGCAGTACTTC. V usage is TRBV25-1 and J usage is TRBJ2-4; a weak D match, TRBD2 (6 bases). The J call may be incorrect, as the DNA end agrees better with TRBJ2-7. The CDR3 totals 15 residues. Germline V gives CDR1 MGHDK, CDR2 SYGVNS.

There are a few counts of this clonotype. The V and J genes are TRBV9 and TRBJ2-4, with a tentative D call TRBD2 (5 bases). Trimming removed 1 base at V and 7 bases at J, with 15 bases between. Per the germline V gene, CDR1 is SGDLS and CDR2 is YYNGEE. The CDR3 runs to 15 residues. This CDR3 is CASSVSALSGNIQYF. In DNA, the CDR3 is TGTGCCAGCAGCGTAAGTGCCCTCTCGGGGAACATTCAGTACTTC.

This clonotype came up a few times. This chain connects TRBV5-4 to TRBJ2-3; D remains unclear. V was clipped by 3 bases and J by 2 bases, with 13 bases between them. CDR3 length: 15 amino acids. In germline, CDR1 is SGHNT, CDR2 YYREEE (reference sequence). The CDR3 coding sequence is TGTGCCAGCAGCTCGCAAGTCGGCCTCACAGATACGCAGTATTTT. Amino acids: CASSSQVGLTDTQYF.

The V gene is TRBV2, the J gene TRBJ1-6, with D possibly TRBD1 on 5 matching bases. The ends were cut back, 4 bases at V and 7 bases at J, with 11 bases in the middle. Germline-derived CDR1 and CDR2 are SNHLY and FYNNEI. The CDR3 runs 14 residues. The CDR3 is CASSVGRLNSPLHF. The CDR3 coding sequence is TGTGCCAGCAGTGTGGGACGCCTGAATTCACCCCTCCACTTT.

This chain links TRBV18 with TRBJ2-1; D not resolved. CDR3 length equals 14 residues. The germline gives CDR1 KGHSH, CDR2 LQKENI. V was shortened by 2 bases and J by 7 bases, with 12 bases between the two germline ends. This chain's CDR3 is CASSPEVAVNEQFF. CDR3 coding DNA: TGTGCCAGCTCACCAGAAGTAGCTGTTAATGAGCAGTTCTTC.

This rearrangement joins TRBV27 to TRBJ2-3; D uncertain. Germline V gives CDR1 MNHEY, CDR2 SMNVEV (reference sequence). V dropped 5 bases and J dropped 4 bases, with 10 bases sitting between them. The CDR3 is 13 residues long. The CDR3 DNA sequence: TGTGCCAGCAGTCGCGTAGGCGCAGATACGCAGTATTTT. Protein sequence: CASSRVGADTQYF.

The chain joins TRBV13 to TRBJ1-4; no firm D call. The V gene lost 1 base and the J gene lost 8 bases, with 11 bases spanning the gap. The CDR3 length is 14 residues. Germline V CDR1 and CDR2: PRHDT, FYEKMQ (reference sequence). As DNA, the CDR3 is TGTGCCAGCAGCTTAGTTACTAAATCCGAAAAACTGTTTTTT. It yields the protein CASSLVTKSEKLFF.